The source of this TCR beta chain is a study of cytomegalovirus exposure and HLA in healthy donors. The ends were cut back, 0 bases at V and 2 bases at J, with 15 bases in the middle. Germline assignment: CDR1 LGHNA and CDR2 YNFKEQ. The CDR3 runs to 17 residues. PCR employed 60 Vbeta and 13 Jbeta primers. TCRdb's copy holds only in-frame clones and misses some; the assay was immunoSEQ multiplex PCR. Here the sample spans about 110,000 clones, approximately 76% being singletons. This receptor was taken from a young man in good health and CMV-seronegative. This chain uses TRBV4-2 with TRBJ2-3; D might be TRBD2 (5 bases). Sequenced material: PBMCs. CDR3 coding DNA: TGTGCCAGCAGCCAAGATTCAGTGGGAGTTCCCACAGATACGCAGTATTTT. Its protein product is CASSQDSVGVPTDTQYF.